This entry concerns a single T cell receptor beta chain. Trimming shortened V by 3 bases and J by 10 bases, and 10 bases separated the two germline ends. The CDR3 length is 12 residues. This record belongs to a study of blood T cell repertoires in COVID-19. Study information: Sample material is recorded as cDNA or gDNA derived from T cells, B-cell-depleted T cells, or PBMCs.

Repertoires were generated with immunoSEQ multiplex PCR, while TCRdb's copy carries only in-frame clones and drops some. The sample holds 250,000 to 350,000 clones, approximately 89% seen once. This chain links TRBV12-3 or TRBV12-4 with TRBJ2-1, with a tentative D call TRBD2 (6 bases). This sequence originates from a woman in her thirties who had recovered from COVID-19. The specimen sequenced was peripheral blood. The CDR3 is CASSLMGREQFF. The DNA of the CDR3 is TGTGCCAGCAGTTTGATGGGGAGGGAGCAGTTCTTC.